The sequence of this TCR beta chain was determined in a study of blood T cell repertoires in COVID-19. Study at large: Samples of COVID-19 (acute and convalescent) were obtained from the United States, Italy and Spain. T cells, B-cell-depleted T cells, or PBMCs supplied cDNA or gDNA.

The V gene's germline CDR1 is SGHDN and CDR2 FVKESK. With 6 bases removed from V and 6 bases from J, the gap between germline ends came to 15 bases. The CDR3 is 14 residues long. Original analysis: Estimates of nucleated cell counts were drawn from the amplification of reference gene primers. TCRdb keeps only in-frame clones here, not all; method: immunoSEQ multiplex PCR. From that table come the V and J calls and clone size; the DNA was used to work out D and trimming. The data show approximately 90,000 clones, around 86% seen once. The V gene is TRBV14, the J gene TRBJ2-1, with D perhaps TRBD1 (6 bases). Sequencing was performed on peripheral blood. This clonotype was obtained from a woman in her seventies with acute or convalescent COVID-19. The CDR3 spells CASRPGVGGNEQFF. As DNA, the CDR3 is TGTGCCAGCAGGCCAGGGGTAGGGGGCAATGAGCAGTTCTTC.